This is a list of T cell receptor beta chains from one sample in a study of T cells in Graves' hyperthyroidism and ophthalmopathy. TCRdb reanalysed the multiplex PCR reads using MiXCR and keeps one entry per CDR3 protein. The sample gives 350,000 to 450,000 distinct CDR3 sequences, roughly 15% of which show up once; around 35% is in the top ten. The sample was blood. All receptors derive from a woman younger than 45 with Graves' hyperthyroidism that later progressed to Graves' ophthalmopathy. Each CDR3 is given with its conserved first and last residue. A D gene is named only where the DNA matches it firmly. Some rows mark clone size as missing; the rest say once, few, many or name a class of expanded clone.

D gene,J gene,clone size,V gene,CDR3 protein,CDR3 DNA
TRBD2,TRBJ2-7,-,TRBV27,CASSLRGAFYEQYF,TGTGCCAGCAGTTTGCGGGGGGCTTTTTACGAGCAGTACTTC
-,TRBJ2-3,many,TRBV5-1,CASSLPSSGGRTDTQYF,TGCGCCAGCAGCTTGCCAAGCTCAGGGGGGCGCACAGATACGCAGTATTTT
-,TRBJ1-2,many,TRBV28,CASSLLGVAYGYTF,TGTGCCAGCAGTTTATTGGGAGTCGCCTATGGCTACACCTTC
-,TRBJ1-5,many,TRBV2,CASGLTANQPQHF,TGTGCCAGTGGGCTGACGGCGAATCAGCCCCAGCATTTT
-,TRBJ2-5,many,TRBV2,CASSAVLATQYF,TGTGCCAGCAGTGCGGTATTGGCGACCCAGTACTTC
-,TRBJ1-4,many,TRBV19,CASSRRTHSTTNEKLFF,TGTGCCAGTAGTAGAAGGACCCACTCCACAACTAATGAAAAACTGTTTTTT
-,TRBJ2-4,-,TRBV5-1,CANPPAGAKNIQYF,TGCGCCAACCCTCCTGCAGGAGCCAAAAACATTCAGTACTTC
-,TRBJ2-2,-,TRBV20-1,CSARDYTRSNTGELFF,TGCAGTGCTAGAGACTACACTAGATCGAACACCGGGGAGCTGTTTTTT
-,TRBJ2-3,many,TRBV5-1,CASSLVAQQGDTQYF,TGCGCCAGCAGCTTGGTCGCACAACAAGGAGATACGCAGTATTTT
-,TRBJ1-6,few,TRBV20-1,CSARDTRGPSRGSPLHF,TGCAGTGCTAGAGATACTAGGGGACCAAGCCGCGGTTCACCCCTCCACTTT
-,TRBJ1-1,many,TRBV3-1,CASSQRGQGTEAFF,TGTGCCAGCAGCCAGCGGGGGCAGGGCACTGAAGCTTTCTTT